The TCR beta chain described here comes from a study of blood T cell repertoires in COVID-19 (dated by TCRdb to the early 2020s). Concerning the study at large: Samples covering the acute and convalescent phases of COVID-19 were provided by collaborators in the United States, Italy and Spain. The prospective study material was composed of cDNA or gDNA derived from T cells, B-cell-depleted T cells, or PBMCs. Deeply sampled blood TCRbeta repertoires from subjects exposed to, actively infected with, or recovered from COVID-19 were included in the dataset. The repertoires were released in a freely available public database meant as a resource for research on the immune response to SARS-CoV-2. Samples came from the ongoing ImmuneRACE study (first 160 participants) plus 1,254 subjects from 6 global collaborators. The sample metadata nearly always contained a de-identified subject ID, COVID-19 status, age in years and sex. Where HLA class I and class II types were available, the types were taken from metadata supplied by the sample provider, not from assay-based typing. Overall study results and their limits: The quantity of clinical and demographic metadata differed by source and by participant and was supplied without curation.

TCRbeta CDR3 regions were amplified from genomic DNA by means of the immunoSEQ Assay, a bias-controlled multiplex PCR. Regarding the original processing steps: The number of nucleated cells in each sample was estimated from the amplification of reference gene primers within the assay. To quantify the absolute abundance of each unique TCRbeta CDR3 rearrangement, sequence reads were collapsed and filtered. Productive Simpson clonality was computed per sample as the square root of Simpson's diversity index over productive rearrangements. The immuneACCESS repertoire file appears here via TCRdb, limited to in-frame rearrangements. These files lack a portion of the clones; in checked studies, under half of the deficit traces to unresolved V genes, and the cause of the others is not known. V and J calls and clone size are given by that table; D and trimming were obtained from the DNA. Across this sample there are fewer than 60,000 clones, with 82% seen only once. 9.5% to 13% of the sample comes from the top ten.

Concerning this clone: It lacks a known antigen. No much larger clone is present one base from it, and per-base qualities are unavailable.

At one collaborating source in Seattle, patients were enrolled during active infection and were followed longitudinally through the course of disease. Collaborating institutions collected whole blood in K2EDTA tubes following their own protocols. For TCRbeta analysis, collaborator samples were shipped as frozen whole blood, as isolated PBMCs, or as DNA extracted from either sample type. For this chain, trimming is 3 bases at the V end and 0 bases at the J end, and the number of junction bases without a gene match is 6. The CDR3 starts with the cysteine, ends with the phenylalanine, and has 16 residues. CDR3 DNA only is kept here, 48 bases in frame from base 1. The germline V gene encodes CDR1 LNHDA and CDR2 SQIVND (reference sequence).

The sequence is built from TRBV19 and TRBJ1-1; the junction holds 8 bases that match TRBD1. The source is an elderly man with COVID-19, enrolled during active disease. Input material: peripheral blood. The nucleotide sequence is TGTGCCAGTAGTATCGCGGCAGGGGGCCTGAACACTGAAGCTTTCTTT. Translated, it gives CASSIAAGGLNTEAFF.